This is a list of T cell receptor beta chains from one sample in a study of PD-1 and CTLA-4 blockade in melanoma. Libraries were prepared by immunoSEQ multiplex PCR; TCRdb keeps only in-frame clonotypes and omits some of them. The sample gives around 31,000 clones, 91% of which show up once; over 8.5% is in the top ten. The sequences come from CD8+ T cells from peripheral blood, collected from a patient given anti-PD-1 treatment. Receptor source: a human donor with melanoma. CDR3s include the opening cysteine and the closing phenylalanine or tryptophan. The D gene is left open where the match is weak. Only some rows state a clone size, as once, few, many or a class for expanded clones.

-,-,TRBV2,TRBJ2-2,CASIERSSNTGELFF,TGTGCCAGCATAGAGAGGAGTTCGAACACCGGGGAGCTGTTTTTT
TRBD2,-,TRBV7-9,TRBJ2-3,CASSQILAIEDTQYF,TGTGCCAGCAGCCAGATACTAGCGATTGAAGATACGCAGTATTTT
-,-,TRBV9,TRBJ2-5,CASSVGGDQETQYF,TGTGCCAGCAGCGTAGGCGGAGACCAAGAGACCCAGTACTTC
-,-,TRBV6-5,TRBJ2-1,CASSLAVSSYNEQFF,TGTGCCAGCAGTTTAGCGGTGAGCTCCTACAATGAGCAGTTCTTC
TRBD2,-,TRBV7-6,TRBJ2-1,CASSLGASGSSYNEQFF,TGTGCCAGCAGCTTAGGGGCTAGCGGGAGCTCCTACAATGAGCAGTTCTTC
-,-,TRBV20-1,TRBJ1-1,CSPQGYTEAFF,TGCAGCCCGCAGGGCTATACTGAAGCTTTCTTT
-,-,TRBV19,TRBJ2-7,CASMTGDDSGGSPNEQYF,TGTGCCAGTATGACAGGGGATGATTCGGGGGGATCCCCCAACGAGCAGTACTTC
-,-,TRBV6-1,TRBJ1-2,CASSERSMGYGYTF,TGTGCCAGCAGTGAGAGGTCGATGGGATATGGCTACACCTTC
-,once,TRBV6-6,TRBJ1-2,CASSLRDVVYGYTF,TGTGCCAGCAGCCTCCGGGACGTAGTCTATGGCTACACCTTC
-,-,TRBV7-8,TRBJ1-4,CASSSDTNEKLFF,TGTGCCAGCAGCTCGGACACAAATGAAAAACTGTTTTTT
TRBD2,-,TRBV15,TRBJ2-2,CATSSPGLAVLNTGELFF,TGTGCCACCAGCAGCCCGGGACTAGCGGTCCTGAACACCGGGGAGCTGTTTTTT
TRBD1,-,TRBV7-9,TRBJ1-1,CASSLFDRGLTEAFF,TGTGCCAGCAGCCTCTTTGACAGGGGGCTTACTGAAGCTTTCTTT
-,-,TRBV7-6,TRBJ1-1,CASSLGQGAFF,TGTGCCAGCAGCTTAGGCCAGGGAGCTTTCTTT
TRBD1,-,TRBV28,TRBJ1-5,CASRGDRGNQPQHF,TGTGCCAGCAGGGGGGACAGGGGAAATCAGCCCCAGCATTTT
-,-,TRBV27,TRBJ1-1,CASAPGAFVTEAFF,TGTGCCAGCGCTCCCGGGGCATTCGTCACTGAAGCTTTCTTT
TRBD2,once,TRBV13,TRBJ2-1,CASSLSSGVTLYNEQFF,TGTGCCAGCAGCTTGAGTAGCGGGGTAACTCTCTACAATGAGCAGTTCTTC
-,-,TRBV29-1,TRBJ2-5,CSGGTQGETQYF,TGCAGCGGCGGGACACAGGGGGAGACCCAGTACTTC
TRBD2,-,TRBV29-1,TRBJ2-1,CSVELTSGRAFNEQFF,TGCAGCGTTGAATTAACTAGCGGGAGGGCCTTCAATGAGCAGTTCTTC
TRBD1,-,TRBV27,TRBJ2-2,CASSPLDRENTGELFF,TGTGCCAGCAGTCCCCTGGACAGGGAGAACACCGGGGAGCTGTTTTTT
TRBD1,once,TRBV5-1,TRBJ2-1,CASSPGQGAIVNEQFF,TGCGCCAGCAGCCCGGGACAGGGGGCAATCGTGAATGAGCAGTTCTTC
TRBD1,-,TRBV24-1,TRBJ1-1,CATSDLQGGEAFF,TGTGCCACCAGTGATTTGCAAGGGGGCGAAGCTTTCTTT
-,-,TRBV19,TRBJ2-7,CASSFEGAYEQYF,TGTGCCAGTAGCTTTGAAGGCGCGTACGAGCAGTACTTC
TRBD1,once,TRBV30,TRBJ2-7,CAWSEGPGQGAYFVSYEQYF,TGTGCCTGGAGTGAGGGTCCGGGACAGGGGGCATATTTCGTCTCCTACGAGCAGTACTTC
-,-,TRBV28,TRBJ2-1,CASSPDRYNEQFF,TGTGCCAGCAGCCCTGACAGATACAATGAGCAGTTCTTC
TRBD1,-,TRBV27,TRBJ2-7,CASSLSGQVYEQYF,TGTGCCAGCAGTTTATCGGGACAGGTCTACGAGCAGTACTTC
-,once,TRBV11-2,TRBJ1-1,CASSFMGEGGVSAFF,TGTGCCAGCAGCTTTATGGGGGAGGGGGGCGTGTCTGCTTTCTTT